This T cell receptor (beta chain) was recorded in a study of technical replicates of blood from several donors (dated by TCRdb to between 2016 and 2019). Notes on this clone: Its antigen remains unidentified. Base qualities were left out, and no much larger clone turns up one base away.

The receptor library was made with the immunoSEQ multiplex PCR assay. Entries here come from immuneACCESS through TCRdb and include only in-frame sequences with V and J called. Some clones fail to appear in such tables; in the studies checked, an unresolved V gene covers under half of the shortfall, and the cause of the remainder is unknown. Recorded for this sample are fewer than 100,000 clones; about 97% of them occurred a single time. The ten top clones hold 0.18% of the sample. CDR3 length: 15 amino acids, cysteine to phenylalanine. The entry retains the CDR3 DNA only, 45 bases that are in frame from base 1. Deletion took 5 bases off V and 0 bases off J, with a span of 14 bases between the germline ends. CDR1 LNHDA and CDR2 SQIVND are derived from the germline V gene (reference sequence).

Sequencing was carried out using T cells isolated from PBMCs. The sequence derives from a human donor in good health. The chain employs TRBV19 and TRBJ2-7; possibly the D gene is TRBD2, per 6 matching bases. The DNA is as follows: TGTGCCAGTAGTGGTGGCGGGACGCTCTCCTACGAGCAGTACTTC. This translates into CASSGGGTLSYEQYF.